Only one count was recorded for the clone carrying this T cell receptor (beta chain). Germline assignment: CDR1 SGDLS and CDR2 YYNGEE. Trimming at V came to 4 bases and at J to 0 bases, leaving 4 bases not matched to a gene. The CDR3 totals 15 residues. This record comes from a study of CD8 T cells in Susac syndrome. As for the study in general: Treatment status at blood draw for the Susac syndrome patients was therapy-naive, corticosteroids, or intravenous immunoglobulin alone.

CD8+ and CD4+ T cells circulating in blood were sequenced for TCR beta. Reverse transcription of about 0.45 to 1 ug RNA was carried out with random hexamers. Across 54 Vbeta and 13 Jbeta, TCR beta CDR3 was amplified with immunoSEQ multiplex PCR. MiXCR, applied by TCRdb to the immunoSEQ multiplex PCR reads, yields one record per CDR3 protein. The sample yields 170,000 or so distinct CDR3 sequences, roughly 95% seen once. This sequence was found in a human donor with Susac syndrome. This chain links TRBV9 with TRBJ2-1; 7 bases are a match to TRBD2. Sequenced input: CD4+ T cells from PBMCs. For the CDR3, the DNA is TGTGCCAGCAGCCCCGGGACTACCTCCTACAATGAGCAGTTCTTC. This translates into CASSPGTTSYNEQFF.